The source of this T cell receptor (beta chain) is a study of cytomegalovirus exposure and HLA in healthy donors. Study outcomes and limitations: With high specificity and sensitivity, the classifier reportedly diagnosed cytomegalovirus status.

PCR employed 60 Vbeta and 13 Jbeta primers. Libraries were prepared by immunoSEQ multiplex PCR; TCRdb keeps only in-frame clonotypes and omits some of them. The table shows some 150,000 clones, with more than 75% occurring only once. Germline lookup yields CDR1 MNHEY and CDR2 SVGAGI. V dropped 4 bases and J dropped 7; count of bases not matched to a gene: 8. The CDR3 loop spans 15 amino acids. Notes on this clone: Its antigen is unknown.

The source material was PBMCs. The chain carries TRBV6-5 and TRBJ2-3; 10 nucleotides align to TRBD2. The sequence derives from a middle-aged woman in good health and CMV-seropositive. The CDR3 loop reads CASSSSGSMIHTQYF. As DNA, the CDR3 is TGTGCCAGCAGTTCTAGCGGGAGTATGATTCATACGCAGTATTTT.